This T cell receptor beta chain comes out of a study of T cell repertoires in cytomegalovirus infection. Study-level information: TCR beta signatures that were public indicated CMV infection and matching HLA type.

Regarding this clonotype: Its antigen is undetermined.

TCRdb re-analysed the reads in MiXCR, keeping a single row per CDR3 protein. The table shows some 480,000 distinct CDR3 sequences, with 30% to 40% occurring only once. V was shortened by 5 bases and J by 13 bases, with 15 bases between the two germline ends. The CDR3 has 12 amino acids. CDR1 and CDR2 from the germline V gene are LNHDA and SQIVND (reference sequence). The chain uses TRBV19 and TRBJ2-1; no definite D call. The sequence derives from a human donor in good health (CMV status not recorded). Some clones in this sample may be carry-over from other donors' samples. Material: cultured PBMCs, obtained from culture after CMV antigen stimulation. The CDR3 loop is CASSDWMAAQFF. The DNA for the CDR3 is TGTGCCAGTAGTGATTGGATGGCGGCCCAGTTCTTC. Full variable domain (missing parts from reference TRBV19 and TRBJ2-1): DGGITQSPKYLFRKEGQNVTLSCEQNLNHDAMYWYRQDPGQGLRLIYYSQIVNDFQKGDIAEGYSVSREKKESFPLTVTSAQKNPTAFYLCASSDWMAAQFFGPGTRLTVL.